Listed here are 32 T cell receptor beta chains from one sample, sequenced in a study of neurological immune-mediated disorders. MiXCR, run by TCRdb on the 5' RACE reads, gives a single entry per CDR3 protein. Of tens of thousands of distinct CDR3 sequences detected, about 4.2% appear once; the ten largest clones hold 2.5% to 3.5%. The sequencing sample was made of PBMCs. Receptors were obtained from a man between 45 and 60 years old with multiple sclerosis.

This clonotype was counted ten times or more. The rearrangement joins TRBV2 to TRBJ2-1; a possible D gene is TRBD1 (5 bases). Germline V gives CDR1 SNHLY, CDR2 FYNNEI. This CDR3 region has 15 residues. Trimming removed 3 bases at V and 9 bases at J, with 18 bases between. The CDR3 nucleotides read TGTGCCAGCAGTGACGTGGGTGGGTCAAGGGGTGAGCAGTTCTTC. This codes for CASSDVGGSRGEQFF.

This clonotype has at least ten counts. The chain carries TRBV5-5 and TRBJ2-1, with a weak D call TRBD1 (5 bases). Germline CDR1 reads SGHKS; CDR2 reads YYEKEE (reference sequence). CDR3 length equals 16 residues. V was trimmed by 2 bases and J by 5 bases, leaving 17 bases between them. DNA for the CDR3: TGTGCCAGCAGCTTAAGACGTCAGGGTACCGACAATGAGCAGTTCTTC. This sequence encodes CASSLRRQGTDNEQFF.

This clonotype came up many times. The chain recombines TRBV20-1 with TRBJ2-3, with 10 bases identical to TRBD2. The junction had 4 bases not matched to a gene; V was cut back by 3 bases and J by 1 base. Germline values: CDR1 DFQATT, CDR2 SNEGSKA (reference sequence). This CDR3 region has 15 residues. The DNA for the CDR3 is TGCAGTGCTAGGTCGAGCGGGAGGGGCACAGATACGCAGTATTTT. Translated: CSARSSGRGTDTQYF.

This clonotype came up many times. The J gene is TRBJ2-1, the V gene TRBV5-5, with 10 bases lining up with TRBD2. Trimming cost V 3 bases and J 0 bases; bases outside gene matches: 6. CDR3 length: 17 residues. CDR1 and CDR2 from the germline V gene are SGHKS and YYEKEE (reference sequence). In nucleotides, the CDR3 is TGTGCCAGCAGCTGGGCTAGCGGGGGATTCTCCTACAATGAGCAGTTCTTC. As protein: CASSWASGGFSYNEQFF.

This clonotype was picked up many times. The chain couples TRBV4-1 to TRBJ1-5, with D tentatively TRBD1 (6 bases). Trimming took off 0 bases at V and 5 bases at J, with 8 bases between the two ends. The CDR3 covers 14 residues. Germline V lookup: CDR1 MGHRA, CDR2 YSYEKL. In nucleotides, the CDR3 is TGCGCCAGCAGCCAAGACAGGGGCGATCAGCCCCAGCATTTT. This translates into CASSQDRGDQPQHF.

This clonotype was counted many times. In DNA form, the CDR3 reads TGCGCCAGCGAGGAGCAGGCAGTATCCACCGGGGAGCTGTTTTTT. Translation gives CASEEQAVSTGELFF. The gene calls are TRBV5-1 and TRBJ2-2; no reliable D call. CDR1 SGHRS and CDR2 YFSETQ come from the germline V gene. There are 15 residues in the CDR3. V shed 7 bases and J shed 4 bases, with 17 bases lying between them.

Many counts were recorded for this clonotype. The V and J genes are TRBV6-6 and TRBJ1-6; D might be TRBD1 (6 bases). Germline V CDR1 and CDR2: MNHNY, SVGAGI (reference sequence). V lost 0 bases to trimming and J lost 2 bases, with 20 bases between them. This CDR3 has 20 residues. The CDR3 protein is CASSYSNKEGGYPYNSPLHF. As DNA, the CDR3 is TGTGCCAGCAGTTACTCGAATAAGGAAGGGGGTTACCCCTATAATTCACCCCTCCACTTT.

This clonotype was detected ten times or more. The chain couples TRBV24-1 to TRBJ2-1, with 12 bases that match TRBD2. Trimming at V came to 3 bases and at J to 4 bases, leaving 3 bases not matched to a gene. The CDR3 covers 16 residues. Germline V CDR1 and CDR2: KGHDR, SFDVKD. The CDR3: CATSDHGTSGYNEQFF. The CDR3 DNA follows: TGTGCCACCAGTGATCACGGGACTAGCGGGTACAATGAGCAGTTCTTC.

The rearrangement joins TRBV28 to TRBJ2-1; D gene ambiguous. This CDR3 has 13 amino acids. Germline V gene data show CDR1 as MDHEN and CDR2 as SYDVKM. Trimming left V 2 bases short and J 3 bases short, with 5 bases between. The CDR3 DNA follows: TGTGCCAGCAGTTTAACAAACTACAATGAGCAGTTCTTC. As protein: CASSLTNYNEQFF.

The table lists this clonotype with many counts. Relative to the germline gene, one junction end is altered; a read error may explain this. The chain carries TRBV10-3 and TRBJ1-6; a possible D gene is TRBD1 (6 bases). Germline CDR1 reads ENHRY; CDR2 reads SYGVKD. This CDR3 has 12 amino acids. The DNA of the CDR3 is TGTGCCATCAGTGACAGGGGTTCACCCCTCAACTTT. It encodes CAISDRGSPLNF.

This clonotype came up many times. This chain joins TRBV4-1 and TRBJ2-1; D might be TRBD1 (5 bases). This CDR3 is built from 13 residues. V was trimmed by 7 bases and J by 6 bases, leaving 13 bases between them. The germline CDR1 and CDR2 sequences are MGHRA and YSYEKL. CDR3 loop: CASMGPAGNEQFF. CDR3 nucleotide sequence: TGCGCCAGCATGGGGCCAGCCGGCAATGAGCAGTTCTTC.

There are many counts of this clonotype. This rearrangement joins TRBV5-5 to TRBJ2-7, with TRBD1 as a possible D gene (5 bases). V dropped 0 bases and J dropped 3 bases, with 10 bases sitting between them. The CDR3 is 14 residues long. Looked up from germline, CDR1 is SGHKS and CDR2 is YYEKEE (reference sequence). The CDR3 loop is CASSLAWQGYEQYF. CDR3 DNA sequence: TGTGCCAGCAGCTTGGCCTGGCAGGGCTACGAGCAGTACTTC.

This clonotype has just a few counts. This chain links TRBV7-6 with TRBJ1-4, with D unresolved. Germline values: CDR1 SGHVS, CDR2 FNYEAQ. The CDR3 has 14 amino acids. V lost 4 bases and J 7 bases, leaving 13 bases between the germline ends. The CDR3 loop is CASSWEVAGEKLFF. The CDR3 nucleotides read TGTGCCAGCAGCTGGGAGGTGGCGGGTGAAAAACTGTTTTTT.

This clonotype was counted at least ten times. In nucleotides, the CDR3 is TGTGCCAGCAGTGATGGGCAGGGGGCGATCACCGGGGAGCTGTTTTTT. Translating it yields CASSDGQGAITGELFF. The chain uses TRBV25-1 and TRBJ2-2, with TRBD1 matching over 8 bases. This CDR3 is built from 16 residues. V shed 3 bases and J 4 bases; nucleotides not matched to a gene: 7. Germline-derived CDR1 and CDR2 are MGHDK and SYGVNS.

In its sample, this clonotype was seen many times. The chain uses TRBV5-6 and TRBJ2-5; 13 nucleotides agree with TRBD2. Per the germline V gene, CDR1 is SGHDT and CDR2 is YYEEEE. V was pared by 4 bases and J by 3 bases, with 3 bases of the junction left unmatched. The CDR3 spans 15 residues. The CDR3 protein is CASSSGTSGKETQYF. The CDR3 region has the DNA TGTGCCAGCAGCAGCGGGACTAGCGGGAAAGAGACCCAGTACTTC.

In this sample, this clonotype turned up many times. The chain combines TRBV10-3 with TRBJ2-7; 8 nucleotides agree with TRBD2. Losses at the gene ends were 6 bases for V and 0 bases for J; bases not matched to a gene: 7. The CDR3 contains 15 residues. Germline V gene lookup returns CDR1 ENHRY and CDR2 SYGVKD. In DNA, the CDR3 is TGTGCCATCAGCCCAGCGGGGGAGAGCTCCTACGAGCAGTACTTC. Amino acids: CAISPAGESSYEQYF.

This clonotype was detected many times. The chain combines TRBV7-9 with TRBJ1-1; D is unresolved. This CDR3 is built from 15 residues. Trimming left V 5 bases short and J 1 base short, with 14 bases between. The germline gives CDR1 SEHNR, CDR2 FQNEAQ (reference sequence). The CDR3 DNA follows: TGTGCCAGCAGCCCCCCGGGCACACGGAACACTGAAGCTTTCTTT. It yields the protein CASSPPGTRNTEAFF. The entire variable domain, with the rest obtained from reference TRBV7-9 and TRBJ1-1, is as follows: DTGVSQNPRHKITKRGQNVTFRCDPISEHNRLYWYRQTLGQGPEFLTYFQNEAQLEKSRLLSDRFSAERPKGSFSTLEIQRTEQGDSAMYLCASSPPGTRNTEAFFGQGTRLTVV.

The table lists this clonotype with many counts. V and J are TRBV12-3 or TRBV12-4 and TRBJ2-1; 8 nucleotides line up with TRBD1. This CDR3 spans 16 amino acids. V gave up 6 bases and J gave up 2 bases; unmatched junction bases: 9. The CDR3 loop reads CASSSRQGSPYNEQFF. The CDR3 nucleotides read TGTGCCAGCAGCAGCCGACAGGGGAGCCCCTACAATGAGCAGTTCTTC.

This clonotype was recorded many times. This chain connects TRBV20-1 to TRBJ2-7; 8 bases match TRBD1. CDR1 DFQATT and CDR2 SNEGSKA come from the germline V gene (reference sequence). V dropped 1 base and J dropped 4; count of bases not matched to a gene: 9. This CDR3 spans 15 amino acids. This chain's CDR3 is CSARASGQGRYEQYF. The CDR3 DNA follows: TGCAGTGCTAGAGCGAGTGGACAGGGAAGGTACGAGCAGTACTTC.

At least ten counts were recorded for this clonotype. The V gene is TRBV5-1, the J gene TRBJ2-3, with 14 bases lining up with TRBD2. Per the germline V gene, CDR1 is SGHRS and CDR2 is YFSETQ. Trimming cost V 3 bases and J 2 bases; bases outside gene matches: 11. The CDR3 consists of 19 residues. The DNA of the CDR3 is TGCGCCAGCAGCTCCGGTGGACTAGCGGGGGGCCGGGTCACAGATACGCAGTATTTT. It codes for CASSSGGLAGGRVTDTQYF.

This clonotype was seen repeatedly, ten times or more. This chain joins TRBV27 and TRBJ2-7; 9 nucleotides match TRBD1. Germline V CDR1 and CDR2: MNHEY, SMNVEV (reference sequence). Germline trimming cut 4 bases from V and 3 bases from J; bases unmatched to any gene: 4. This CDR3 is built from 14 residues. The CDR3 region is CASSSTGGGYEQYF. The CDR3 nucleotides read TGTGCCAGCAGTTCCACAGGGGGCGGCTACGAGCAGTACTTC.

In this sample, this clonotype turned up a few times. This chain links TRBV6-5 with TRBJ1-1; D is unclear. Germline V gene sequence: CDR1 MNHEY, CDR2 SVGAGI. CDR3 length: 11 residues. Deletions cut 2 bases from V and 10 bases from J, with 8 bases between. The CDR3 DNA follows: TGTGCCAGCAGTTACGACACTCGAGCTTTCTTT. As protein: CASSYDTRAFF.

This clonotype was seen at least ten times. The chain has TRBV10-3 and TRBJ1-1; no reliable D call. Between the trimmed V and J ends, which lost 10 bases and 4 bases, there was a span of 19 bases. The CDR3 extends over 14 amino acids. The germline CDR1 and CDR2 sequences are ENHRY and SYGVKD. The CDR3 loop is CATVMGILGTEAFF. The CDR3 nucleotides are TGTGCCACCGTAATGGGGATTCTAGGCACTGAAGCTTTCTTT.

The table lists this clonotype with a few counts. This chain links TRBV9 with TRBJ2-7; 7 bases map to TRBD1. The V gene's germline CDR1 is SGDLS and CDR2 YYNGEE. Trimming took 0 bases from V and 3 from J; bases not matched to a gene: 6. This CDR3 has 15 amino acids. This chain's CDR3 is CASSVESTGVYEQYF. The CDR3 DNA sequence: TGTGCCAGCAGCGTAGAGAGTACAGGGGTCTACGAGCAGTACTTC.

This clonotype was found a few times. This sequence joins TRBV24-1 and TRBJ2-5; D remains ambiguous. The V gene's germline CDR1 is KGHDR and CDR2 SFDVKD. The CDR3 has 12 amino acids. Trimming took 6 bases from V and 0 from J, leaving 4 bases between them. CDR3 DNA: TGTGCCACCAGTCGTAACCAAGAGACCCAGTACTTC. This codes for CATSRNQETQYF.

This clonotype was counted ten times or more. J is TRBJ1-2 and V is TRBV20-1, with D perhaps TRBD1 (6 bases). CDR3 length: 13 residues. Germline loops: CDR1 DFQATT, CDR2 SNEGSKA (reference sequence). V lost 0 bases to trimming and J lost 5 bases, with 10 bases between them. The CDR3 here is CSARDRTGYGYTF. In nucleotides, the CDR3 is TGCAGTGCTAGAGATCGTACAGGGTATGGCTACACCTTC.

This clonotype has just a few counts. One junction end disagrees with the germline gene, perhaps due to a read error. This chain connects TRBV5-5 to TRBJ1-1; D is uncertain. The CDR3 runs to 15 residues. Germline V gene lookup returns CDR1 SGHKS and CDR2 YYEKEE (reference sequence). The CDR3 sequence is CASSFGGEPNTEAFF. CDR3 DNA sequence: TGTGCCAGTAGCTTTGGCGGGGAACCGAACACTGAAGCTTTCTTT.

At least ten counts were recorded for this clonotype. The chain carries TRBV6-6 and TRBJ2-7; D ambiguous. The germline V gene has CDR1 MNHNY and CDR2 SVGAGI (reference sequence). This CDR3 has 14 residues. The V gene lost 2 bases and the J gene lost 0 bases, with 8 bases spanning the gap. The CDR3 sequence is CASSYGTPSYEQYF. The CDR3 DNA is TGTGCCAGCAGTTACGGTACCCCCTCCTACGAGCAGTACTTC.

This clonotype was found many times. This chain's CDR3 is CASSLVLVETDTQYF. Written as DNA, the CDR3 is TGCGCCAGCAGCTTGGTTCTAGTTGAAACAGATACGCAGTATTTT. V gene TRBV5-1 combines with J gene TRBJ2-3; D is undetermined. Trimming pared 0 bases from V and 3 bases from J, leaving 11 bases between. The CDR3 totals 15 residues. The V gene's germline CDR1 is SGHRS and CDR2 YFSETQ.

Worth noting for this clonotype: Since a much larger clone is just one base distant, this may be a read error. The gene calls are TRBV20-1 and TRBJ2-3; weak D call: TRBD2 (6 bases). From germline, CDR1 is DFQATT and CDR2 SNEGSKA (reference sequence). This CDR3 region has 13 residues. V shed 3 bases and J shed 2 bases, with 9 bases lying between them. The CDR3 nucleotides are TGCAGTGCTAGGCGGGAAAACACAGATACGCAGTATTTT. Translating it yields CSARRENTDTQYF.

The chain employs TRBV11-3 and TRBJ2-1, with 8 bases that match TRBD1. The CDR3 consists of 17 residues. Germline lookup yields CDR1 SGHNT and CDR2 YENEEA. Unmatched junction bases numbered 16, after V lost 4 bases and J lost 8 bases. The CDR3 here is CASSSRGDRGMNDEQFF. As DNA, the CDR3 is TGTGCCAGCAGCTCAAGGGGCGACAGGGGAATGAACGATGAGCAGTTCTTC.

This clonotype showed up many times. The CDR3 loop is CASSLDGREDEQYF. For the CDR3, the DNA is TGCGCCAGCAGCTTGGATGGCAGGGAAGACGAGCAGTACTTC. This chain connects TRBV5-1 to TRBJ2-7; D is perhaps TRBD1 (5 bases). This CDR3 has 14 amino acids. Germline loops: CDR1 SGHRS, CDR2 YFSETQ. Between the trimmed V and J ends, which lost 0 bases and 5 bases, there was a span of 12 bases.